The 12 T cell receptor beta chains listed next were all sequenced from one sample in a study of blood T cells in healthy people across ages (dated by TCRdb to between 2014 and 2017). Libraries were built with 5' RACE. Instrument on record: Illumina HiSeq 2500. A second PCR of roughly 6 to 11 cycles was run with a J-beta primer mix and a sample-barcoded 5' primer. TCRdb reran the public reads through fastp at Q25 and MiXCR, keeping productive beta chains. Every distinct CDR3 protein forms one entry, paired with its most common genes and DNA. The sample table records roughly 1,300,000 distinct CDR3 sequences; approximately 59% of these occur just once. The ten largest clones add up to 5% to 7% of the sample. Specimen: blood. These receptors originate from a man between 18 and 29 years old in good health.

This sequence joins TRBV20-1 and TRBJ2-3; 10 nucleotides align to TRBD2. From germline, CDR1 is DFQATT and CDR2 SNEGSKA (reference sequence). V dropped 6 bases and J dropped 0; count of bases not matched to a gene: 3. The CDR3 sequence is 14 residues long. The DNA for the CDR3 is TGCAGTGCCAAGACTAGCGGGAGCACAGATACGCAGTATTTT. This encodes CSAKTSGSTDTQYF.

The V gene is TRBV4-2, the J gene TRBJ2-3, with 8 bases that match TRBD2. With 0 bases clipped from V and 2 bases from J, the junction kept 16 bases outside the gene matches. Germline lookup yields CDR1 LGHNA and CDR2 YNFKEQ. The CDR3 contains 20 residues. The CDR3: CASSQDKLGRGTRITDTQYF. The CDR3 DNA reads as TGTGCCAGCAGCCAAGACAAACTCGGGAGGGGGACCAGAATCACAGATACGCAGTATTTT.

The chain combines TRBV27 with TRBJ2-3; a possible D gene is TRBD2 (5 bases). Germline assignment: CDR1 MNHEY and CDR2 SMNVEV (reference sequence). The CDR3 is 16 amino acids. The ends were cut back, 0 bases at V and 2 bases at J, with 12 bases in the middle. The CDR3 sequence is CASSLSGGPPTDTQYF. As DNA, the CDR3 is TGTGCCAGCAGTTTATCAGGCGGGCCCCCCACAGATACGCAGTATTTT.

Written as DNA, the CDR3 is TGCAGTGCGGACGACCGGATGAACACTGAAGCTTTCTTT. This translates into CSADDRMNTEAFF. This sequence joins TRBV20-1 and TRBJ1-1; the D is unclear. Trimming cost V 6 bases and J 0 bases, with 11 bases left between them. The CDR3 is 13 residues long. Germline V lookup: CDR1 DFQATT, CDR2 SNEGSKA (reference sequence).

This chain links TRBV25-1 with TRBJ1-4, with 10 bases identical to TRBD1. With V trimmed by 4 bases and J by 6 bases, 5 bases remained unmatched. The CDR3 covers 15 residues. Germline CDR1 reads MGHDK; CDR2 reads SYGVNS. CDR3 amino acids: CASSGPTGGYEKLFF. CDR3 DNA: TGTGCCAGCAGTGGGCCGACAGGGGGCTATGAAAAACTGTTTTTT.

This clonotype was counted between two and nine times. This chain connects TRBV14 to TRBJ2-5; 11 bases are a match to TRBD2. This CDR3 is built from 16 residues. With 2 bases clipped from V and 1 base from J, the junction kept 3 bases outside the gene matches. CDR1 and CDR2 from the germline V gene are SGHDN and FVKESK. CDR3 loop: CASSQYGTSGQETQYF. In nucleotides, the CDR3 is TGTGCCAGCAGCCAATACGGGACTAGCGGCCAAGAGACCCAGTACTTC.

The J gene is TRBJ2-7, the V gene TRBV10-3; D remains unclear. The CDR3 runs to 15 residues. Germline V lookup: CDR1 ENHRY, CDR2 SYGVKD. Trimming pared 2 bases from V and 5 bases from J, leaving 16 bases between. Written as DNA, the CDR3 is TGTGCCATCAGTGAGAACGCCCAGCTTTCCCACGAGCAGTACTTC. It specifies CAISENAQLSHEQYF.

The chain is built from TRBV5-5 and TRBJ2-4; D might be TRBD1 (6 bases). V dropped 4 bases and J dropped 13 bases, with 24 bases sitting between them. Germline V gene lookup returns CDR1 SGHKS and CDR2 YYEKEE (reference sequence). The CDR3 is 15 amino acids. CDR3 bases: TGTGCCAGCAGCCTCCGGGACAATTACTACAATGAGCAGTACTTC. Its translation: CASSLRDNYYNEQYF.

The J gene is TRBJ2-4, the V gene TRBV28; D is possibly TRBD1 (7 bases). The CDR3 is made up of 17 amino acids. CDR1 MDHEN and CDR2 SYDVKM come from the germline V gene. V gave up 2 bases and J gave up 0 bases, with 14 bases separating them. The CDR3 DNA reads as TGTGCCAGCAGTTTAGGGGGGACAGTTCTAGCCAAAAACATTCAGTACTTC. Translating gives CASSLGGTVLAKNIQYF.

The rearrangement uses TRBV4-3 and TRBJ2-1; 10 bases map to TRBD1. Matching the DNA end better, TRBJ2-7 makes the J call doubtful. The CDR3 sequence is 15 residues long. Germline loops: CDR1 LGHNA, CDR2 YSLEER. The CDR3 sequence is CASSRETGGRCEQYF. The CDR3 DNA reads TGCGCCAGCAGCCGAGAGACAGGGGGCAGATGCGAGCAGTACTTC.

This chain joins TRBV20-1 and TRBJ2-1; 11 nucleotides align to TRBD2. Judging by the DNA end, TRBJ2-7 fits better; the J call may be wrong. The CDR3 sequence is 20 residues long. Germline V CDR1 and CDR2: DFQATT, SNEGSKA (reference sequence). The CDR3 protein is CSARVWPLSGGVTSYNEQYF. The DNA of the CDR3 is TGCAGTGCTAGAGTTTGGCCCCTTAGCGGGGGGGTTACGTCCTACAATGAGCAGTACTTC.

This chain links TRBV4-3 with TRBJ1-4; D not certain. This CDR3 comprises 17 residues. CDR1 is LGHNA and CDR2 is YSLEER in the germline V gene. V gave up 2 bases and J gave up 0 bases, with 13 bases separating them. This CDR3 is CASSQRDGRTTNEKLFF. The CDR3, as DNA: TGCGCCAGCAGCCAACGTGACGGGAGAACAACTAATGAAAAACTGTTTTTT.